These T cell receptor beta chains were read from a single sample in a study of cytomegalovirus exposure and HLA in healthy donors. Some clones are missing from TCRdb's copy, which holds only in-frame ones; the method was immunoSEQ multiplex PCR. This sample has some 120,000 clones, with around three quarters found just once. The sequenced sample consisted of PBMCs. These receptors were collected from a man in his thirties or forties in good health and CMV-seronegative. Each CDR3 is given with its conserved first and last residue. A D gene is named only where the DNA matches it firmly. Not every row has a clone size; where given, it reads once, few, many or a size class.

clone size: -
D gene: TRBD1
J gene: TRBJ1-3
V gene: TRBV7-2
CDR3 protein: CASSSGQSSGNTIYF
CDR3 DNA: TGTGCCAGCAGCTCGGGACAGAGCTCTGGAAACACCATATATTTT

clone size: -
D gene: TRBD2
J gene: TRBJ2-5
V gene: TRBV5-1
CDR3 protein: CASRLRRRLAGSQETQYF
CDR3 DNA: TGCGCCAGCAGACTAAGAAGGAGACTAGCGGGAAGCCAAGAGACCCAGTACTTC

clone size: -
D gene: -
J gene: TRBJ2-3
V gene: TRBV4-3
CDR3 protein: CASSQDLAGPGTDTQYF
CDR3 DNA: TGCGCCAGCAGCCAAGATCTTGCGGGTCCGGGCACAGATACGCAGTATTTT

clone size: -
D gene: -
J gene: TRBJ2-3
V gene: TRBV18
CDR3 protein: CASSPDSSDTQYF
CDR3 DNA: TGTGCCAGCTCACCCGACTCGAGCGATACGCAGTATTTT

clone size: -
D gene: TRBD1
J gene: TRBJ1-1
V gene: TRBV28
CDR3 protein: CASSLRTGDRAFF
CDR3 DNA: TGTGCCAGCAGTCTTCGGACAGGCGACCGAGCTTTCTTT

clone size: -
D gene: -
J gene: TRBJ1-2
V gene: TRBV15
CDR3 protein: CATGGGYGYTF
CDR3 DNA: TGTGCCACCGGGGGAGGCTATGGCTACACCTTC

clone size: -
D gene: TRBD2
J gene: TRBJ2-7
V gene: TRBV4-1
CDR3 protein: CASSQELAGVYEQYF
CDR3 DNA: TGCGCCAGCAGCCAGGAACTAGCGGGAGTCTACGAGCAGTACTTC

clone size: -
D gene: TRBD1
J gene: TRBJ2-7
V gene: TRBV5-6
CDR3 protein: CASSVQGEQYF
CDR3 DNA: TGTGCCAGCAGCGTACAGGGGGAGCAGTACTTC

clone size: -
D gene: TRBD2
J gene: TRBJ2-7
V gene: TRBV5-1
CDR3 protein: CASSQVHLAGSYEQYF
CDR3 DNA: TGCGCCAGCAGCCAAGTTCACCTAGCGGGAAGTTACGAGCAGTACTTC

clone size: -
D gene: TRBD1
J gene: TRBJ2-3
V gene: TRBV30
CDR3 protein: CAWSVDRGTDTQYF
CDR3 DNA: TGTGCCTGGAGTGTAGACAGGGGTACAGATACGCAGTATTTT

clone size: -
D gene: TRBD1
J gene: TRBJ2-1
V gene: TRBV6-6
CDR3 protein: CASSPLGTGGDNEQFF
CDR3 DNA: TGTGCCAGCAGTCCTCTCGGGACAGGGGGAGACAATGAGCAGTTCTTC

clone size: -
D gene: -
J gene: TRBJ2-1
V gene: TRBV30
CDR3 protein: CAWSVGGLSPYNEQFF
CDR3 DNA: TGTGCCTGGAGTGTAGGAGGCTTGTCCCCCTACAATGAGCAGTTCTTC

clone size: -
D gene: TRBD1
J gene: TRBJ2-7
V gene: TRBV14
CDR3 protein: CASSPRTGNPYEQYF
CDR3 DNA: TGTGCCAGCAGCCCCCGGACAGGGAACCCCTACGAGCAGTACTTC

clone size: -
D gene: -
J gene: TRBJ1-2
V gene: TRBV21-1
CDR3 protein: CASSIRGTGVGYTF
CDR3 DNA: TGTGCCAGCAGCATAAGAGGGACAGGGGTGGGCTACACCTTC

clone size: -
D gene: TRBD1
J gene: TRBJ2-7
V gene: TRBV4-3
CDR3 protein: CASSRDLGTGRVEQYF
CDR3 DNA: TGCGCCAGCAGCCGAGATTTAGGGACAGGGCGCGTCGAGCAGTACTTC

clone size: once
D gene: TRBD1
J gene: TRBJ1-1
V gene: TRBV19
CDR3 protein: CASRQGVNTEAFF
CDR3 DNA: TGTGCCAGTAGGCAGGGGGTGAACACTGAAGCTTTCTTT

clone size: -
D gene: TRBD1
J gene: TRBJ2-3
V gene: TRBV5-5
CDR3 protein: CASSLDLGGNTQYF
CDR3 DNA: TGTGCCAGCAGCTTGGACCTAGGGGGCAATACGCAGTATTTT

clone size: -
D gene: -
J gene: TRBJ2-1
V gene: TRBV9
CDR3 protein: CASSVGSVSYNEQFF
CDR3 DNA: TGTGCCAGCAGCGTAGGGAGCGTCTCCTACAATGAGCAGTTCTTC

clone size: few
D gene: -
J gene: TRBJ1-2
V gene: TRBV11-2
CDR3 protein: CASSFISSYGYTF
CDR3 DNA: TGTGCCAGCAGCTTTATCAGTTCCTATGGCTACACCTTC

clone size: once
D gene: -
J gene: TRBJ2-3
V gene: TRBV6-5
CDR3 protein: CASSYSPSTDTQYF
CDR3 DNA: TGTGCCAGCAGTTACAGCCCTAGCACAGATACGCAGTATTTT

clone size: -
D gene: -
J gene: TRBJ2-7
V gene: TRBV21-1
CDR3 protein: CASTDGQGRREQYF
CDR3 DNA: TGTGCCAGCACCGACGGACAGGGACGGCGCGAGCAGTACTTC

clone size: -
D gene: -
J gene: TRBJ2-2
V gene: TRBV10-2
CDR3 protein: CASLVFGPGELFF
CDR3 DNA: TGCGCCAGTCTCGTATTTGGGCCCGGGGAGCTGTTTTTT

clone size: -
D gene: TRBD1
J gene: TRBJ2-1
V gene: TRBV2
CDR3 protein: CASSGDRVQNEQFF
CDR3 DNA: TGTGCCAGCAGTGGGGACAGGGTCCAAAATGAGCAGTTCTTC

clone size: -
D gene: -
J gene: TRBJ1-2
V gene: TRBV6-5
CDR3 protein: CASRPDSYYGYTF
CDR3 DNA: TGTGCCAGCAGACCAGACAGCTACTATGGCTACACCTTC

clone size: -
D gene: TRBD2
J gene: TRBJ2-5
V gene: TRBV5-1
CDR3 protein: CASSLSSQLAGGIETQYF
CDR3 DNA: TGCGCCAGCAGCTTGAGCTCCCAATTAGCGGGAGGTATAGAGACCCAGTACTTC

clone size: -
D gene: TRBD1
J gene: TRBJ2-1
V gene: TRBV13
CDR3 protein: CASSSSGTGVFDEQFF
CDR3 DNA: TGTGCCAGCAGCTCTTCAGGGACAGGGGTTTTCGATGAGCAGTTCTTC

clone size: -
D gene: -
J gene: TRBJ2-2
V gene: TRBV29-1
CDR3 protein: CSVVEGTGELFF
CDR3 DNA: TGCAGCGTTGTGGAGGGCACCGGGGAGCTGTTTTTT

clone size: -
D gene: TRBD1
J gene: TRBJ2-5
V gene: TRBV2
CDR3 protein: CASNFRDRGSETQYF
CDR3 DNA: TGTGCCAGCAACTTCCGGGACAGGGGATCCGAGACCCAGTACTTC

clone size: -
D gene: -
J gene: TRBJ2-2
V gene: TRBV12-5
CDR3 protein: CASGLGRNTGELFF
CDR3 DNA: TGTGCTAGTGGTTTGGGCAGGAACACCGGGGAGCTGTTTTTT

clone size: -
D gene: -
J gene: TRBJ1-2
V gene: TRBV30
CDR3 protein: CAWSRGLYYPF
CDR3 DNA: TGTGCCTGGAGTAGGGGTTTATACTACCCCTTC

clone size: -
D gene: -
J gene: TRBJ2-1
V gene: TRBV7-9
CDR3 protein: CASSPSAGYNEQFF
CDR3 DNA: TGTGCCAGCAGCCCTAGTGCGGGATACAATGAGCAGTTCTTC

clone size: -
D gene: -
J gene: TRBJ2-1
V gene: TRBV6-5
CDR3 protein: CASSLDGGNEQFF
CDR3 DNA: TGTGCCAGCAGCCTGGACGGGGGAAATGAGCAGTTCTTC

clone size: -
D gene: TRBD2
J gene: TRBJ2-2
V gene: TRBV29-1
CDR3 protein: CSVDLSGRDTGELFF
CDR3 DNA: TGCAGCGTTGATCTGTCAGGGAGGGACACCGGGGAGCTGTTTTTT

clone size: -
D gene: -
J gene: TRBJ2-5
V gene: TRBV5-1
CDR3 protein: CASSRTDPRETQYF
CDR3 DNA: TGCGCCAGCAGCCGGACAGACCCCAGGGAGACCCAGTACTTC

clone size: -
D gene: -
J gene: TRBJ1-6
V gene: TRBV2
CDR3 protein: CASSEGQNNSPLHF
CDR3 DNA: TGTGCCAGCAGTGAAGGACAAAATAATTCACCCCTCCACTTT

clone size: -
D gene: -
J gene: TRBJ2-5
V gene: TRBV2
CDR3 protein: CASKREATNKETQYF
CDR3 DNA: TGTGCCAGCAAAAGAGAGGCCACGAACAAAGAGACCCAGTACTTC

clone size: few
D gene: -
J gene: TRBJ2-1
V gene: TRBV6-5
CDR3 protein: CASSYGMAGLRNEQFF
CDR3 DNA: TGTGCCAGCAGTTACGGGATGGCGGGTCTACGGAATGAGCAGTTCTTC

clone size: -
D gene: -
J gene: TRBJ2-4
V gene: TRBV28
CDR3 protein: CASSPPLRDTTVHF
CDR3 DNA: TGTGCCAGCAGTCCTCCCCTCCGGGACACAACAGTCCACTTC

clone size: -
D gene: -
J gene: TRBJ2-7
V gene: TRBV10-2
CDR3 protein: CASSESSHSTYEQYF
CDR3 DNA: TGCGCCAGCAGTGAGTCTTCGCACAGTACCTACGAGCAGTACTTC

clone size: -
D gene: -
J gene: TRBJ1-1
V gene: TRBV10-2
CDR3 protein: CASTMTVNTEAFF
CDR3 DNA: TGCGCCAGCACCATGACAGTGAACACTGAAGCTTTCTTT

clone size: -
D gene: TRBD1
J gene: TRBJ2-7
V gene: TRBV6-5
CDR3 protein: CASSYDRTGEQYF
CDR3 DNA: TGTGCCAGCAGTTACGACAGGACAGGGGAGCAGTACTTC

clone size: once
D gene: -
J gene: TRBJ1-6
V gene: TRBV19
CDR3 protein: CASGGEYDSPLHF
CDR3 DNA: TGTGCCTCCGGGGGGGAATATGATTCACCCCTCCACTTT

clone size: -
D gene: -
J gene: TRBJ2-7
V gene: TRBV28
CDR3 protein: CASSLTSVEQYF
CDR3 DNA: TGTGCCAGCAGTTTAACTTCGGTCGAGCAGTACTTC

clone size: -
D gene: TRBD1
J gene: TRBJ1-1
V gene: TRBV5-1
CDR3 protein: CASSLFQGATEAFF
CDR3 DNA: TGCGCCAGCAGCTTGTTCCAGGGGGCGACTGAAGCTTTCTTT

clone size: once
D gene: TRBD2
J gene: TRBJ2-7
V gene: TRBV7-2
CDR3 protein: CASSPLAGGPYEQYF
CDR3 DNA: TGTGCCAGCAGCCCCCTAGCGGGTGGACCCTACGAGCAGTACTTC

clone size: -
D gene: -
J gene: TRBJ2-3
V gene: TRBV6-5
CDR3 protein: CASSYGYSGETDTQYF
CDR3 DNA: TGTGCCAGCAGTTATGGGTACAGCGGCGAGACAGATACGCAGTATTTT